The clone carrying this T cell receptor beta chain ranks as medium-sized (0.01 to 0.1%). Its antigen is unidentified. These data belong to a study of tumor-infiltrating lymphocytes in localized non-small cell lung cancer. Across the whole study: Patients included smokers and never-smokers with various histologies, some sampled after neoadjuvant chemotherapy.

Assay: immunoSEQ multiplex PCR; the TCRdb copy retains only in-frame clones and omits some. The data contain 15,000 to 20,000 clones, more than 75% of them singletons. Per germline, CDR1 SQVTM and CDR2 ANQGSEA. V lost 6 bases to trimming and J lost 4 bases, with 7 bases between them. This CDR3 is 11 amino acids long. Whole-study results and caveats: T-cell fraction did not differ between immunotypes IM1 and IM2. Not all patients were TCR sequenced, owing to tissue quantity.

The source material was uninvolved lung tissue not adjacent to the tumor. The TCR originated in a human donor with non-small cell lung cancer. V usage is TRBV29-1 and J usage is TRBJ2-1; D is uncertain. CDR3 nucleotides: TGCAGCGTAGAGGAATACAATGAGCAGTTCTTC. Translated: CSVEEYNEQFF.